This TCR beta chain was observed in a study of T cell responses to AZD1222 COVID-19 vaccine. Study-wide findings and caveats: Spike as a whole was targeted by vaccine-associated CD4 TCRs, dominant at 160-218 and 743-854.

With respect to this clone: The antigen is unknown.

Profiling relied on immunoSEQ multiplex PCR, and the TCRdb table lists in-frame clones only, not all of them. The repertoire holds around 120,000 clones, with roughly nine tenths as singletons. The source material was peripheral blood, sampled on day 0 of AZD1222 vaccination. The source is an adult in good health.

CDR3 sequence: CASSQDVDTEAFF. The CDR3 nucleotides read TGTGCCAGCAGCCAAGATGTGGACACTGAAGCTTTCTTT. The V gene is TRBV3-1 (or the pseudogene TRBV3-2), the J gene TRBJ1-1; D remains unclear. V was trimmed by 0 bases and J by 3 bases, leaving 5 bases between them. This CDR3 spans 13 amino acids. The germline V gene encodes CDR1 LGHDT and CDR2 YNNKEL (reference sequence).